One sample yielded the 11 T cell receptor beta chains listed below, sequenced in a study of cytomegalovirus exposure and HLA in healthy donors. Use of 60 Vbeta and 13 Jbeta primers characterized the PCR. Sequenced by immunoSEQ multiplex PCR; TCRdb stores in-frame clones only, minus some. The profile shows about 100,000 clones, roughly 69% of them singletons. Specimen: PBMCs. All receptors come from a man aged 25-40 years in good health and CMV-seropositive.

This sequence joins TRBV2 and TRBJ2-3, with a tentative D call TRBD1 (6 bases). The CDR3 contains 13 residues. Trimming removed 3 bases at V and 6 bases at J, with 10 bases between. Germline CDR1 SNHLY, CDR2 FYNNEI. The CDR3 nucleotides are TGTGCCAGCAGTGATACAGGGTGGGATACGCAGTATTTT. This codes for CASSDTGWDTQYF.

The chain uses TRBV5-1 and TRBJ2-3, with 7 bases fitting TRBD1. Trimming cost V 4 bases and J 3 bases; bases outside gene matches: 8. CDR1 is SGHRS, CDR2 YFSETQ, per germline. This CDR3 contains 15 residues. DNA of the CDR3: TGCGCCAGCAGCCGTTCGAGGGGGCGGACAGATACGCAGTATTTT. The encoded protein is CASSRSRGRTDTQYF.

The V call is TRBV11-3, the J call TRBJ1-2, with D tentatively TRBD1 (5 bases). V lost 5 bases, J lost 2 bases, and 9 bases lay in between. CDR3 length: 13 residues. CDR1 SGHNT and CDR2 YENEEA come from the germline V gene. The CDR3 reads CASSQGGNYGYTF. Here the CDR3 DNA reads TGTGCCAGCAGCCAGGGTGGGAACTATGGCTACACCTTC.

The chain recombines TRBV11-2 with TRBJ1-4; D unclear. Trimming stripped 1 base from V and 1 base from J, with 4 bases between. Per the germline V gene, CDR1 is SGHAT and CDR2 is FQNNGV. The CDR3 extends over 14 amino acids. CDR3 loop: CASSLGLTNEKLFF. In DNA form, the CDR3 reads TGTGCCAGCAGCTTAGGGCTAACTAATGAAAAACTGTTTTTT.

This clone appeared a single time. The V gene is TRBV15, the J gene TRBJ1-3; TRBD1 is a possible D gene (5 bases). This CDR3 comprises 13 residues. Germline loops: CDR1 LNHNV, CDR2 YYDKDF (reference sequence). V lost 9 bases and J 0 bases, leaving 9 bases between the germline ends. The CDR3 region is CATTGDSGNTIYF. CDR3 nucleotide sequence: TGTGCCACAACAGGCGACTCTGGAAACACCATATATTTT.

This clone was recorded only once. DNA for the CDR3: TGTGCCAGCAGCTTAGGTGGCCAGCGGGCTGCAGATACGCAGTATTTT. Amino acid sequence: CASSLGGQRAADTQYF. The chain couples TRBV11-3 to TRBJ2-3, with D possibly matching TRBD2 (6 bases). CDR1 and CDR2 from the germline V gene are SGHNT and YENEEA. Between the trimmed V and J ends, which lost 1 base and 4 bases, there was a span of 15 bases. The CDR3 contains 16 residues.

In its sample, this clone was seen a few times. The gene calls are TRBV6-5 and TRBJ1-2; a weak D match, TRBD1 (5 bases). V dropped 2 bases and J dropped 2 bases, with 12 bases sitting between them. The CDR3 sequence is 15 residues long. Germline V gene lookup returns CDR1 MNHEY and CDR2 SVGAGI. Here the CDR3 DNA reads TGTGCCAGCAGTTACGCGCGTCAGGGCAACTATGGCTACACCTTC. It is translated as CASSYARQGNYGYTF.

The rearrangement uses TRBV25-1 and TRBJ2-1; 7 bases align to TRBD1. The germline V gene has CDR1 MGHDK and CDR2 SYGVNS. The V and J ends lost 4 bases and 4 bases, in that order; junction bases with no gene match: 16. This CDR3 is 18 amino acids long. The CDR3 coding sequence is TGTGCCAGCAGTGGGTCTAAACAGGGGATATCGAGGTACAATGAGCAGTTCTTC. It yields the protein CASSGSKQGISRYNEQFF.

CDR3 sequence: CASSFRTGGTEAFF. DNA for the CDR3: TGTGCCAGCAGTTTCCGGACGGGGGGCACTGAAGCTTTCTTT. J is TRBJ1-1 and V is TRBV27; D might be TRBD1 (5 bases). V was shortened by 3 bases and J by 4 bases, with 12 bases between the two germline ends. The CDR3 contains 14 residues. The germline CDR1 and CDR2 sequences are MNHEY and SMNVEV (reference sequence).

This sequence joins TRBV30 and TRBJ2-7; 9 nucleotides align to TRBD1. CDR3 length: 12 residues. Germline CDR1 GTSNPN, CDR2 SVGIG (reference sequence). Trimming cost V 5 bases and J 3 bases; bases outside gene matches: 2. This CDR3 reads CAWGQGIYEQYF. The CDR3 DNA reads as TGTGCCTGGGGACAGGGGATCTACGAGCAGTACTTC.

This chain joins TRBV29-1 and TRBJ2-2; unclear D gene. CDR1 is SQVTM, CDR2 ANQGSEA, per germline. The V and J ends lost 7 bases and 4 bases respectively, with 13 bases between them. CDR3 length: 13 amino acids. CDR3 amino acids: CSAGSLLTGELFF. In DNA, the CDR3 is TGCAGCGCCGGGTCCCTACTCACCGGGGAGCTGTTTTTT.